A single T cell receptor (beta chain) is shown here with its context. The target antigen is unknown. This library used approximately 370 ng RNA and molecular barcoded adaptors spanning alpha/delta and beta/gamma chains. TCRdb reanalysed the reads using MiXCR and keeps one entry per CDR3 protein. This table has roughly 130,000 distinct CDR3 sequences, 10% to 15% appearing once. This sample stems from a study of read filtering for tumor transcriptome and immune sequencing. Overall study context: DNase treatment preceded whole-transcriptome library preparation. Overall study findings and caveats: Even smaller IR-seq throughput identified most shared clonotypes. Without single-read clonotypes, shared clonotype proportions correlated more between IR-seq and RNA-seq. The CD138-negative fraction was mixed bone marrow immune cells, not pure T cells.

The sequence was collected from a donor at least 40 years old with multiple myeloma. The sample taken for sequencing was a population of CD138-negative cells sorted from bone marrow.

CDR3 coding DNA: TGTGCCAGCACCCCGGACAGGGTGAACACTGAAGCTTTCTTT. It codes for CASTPDRVNTEAFF. V is TRBV6-2 or TRBV6-3 and J is TRBJ1-1; 8 bases are a match to TRBD1. This CDR3 region has 14 residues. Per the germline V gene, CDR1 is MNHEY and CDR2 is SVGEGT. Losses at the gene ends were 7 bases for V and 0 bases for J; bases not matched to a gene: 4.